The 30 T cell receptor beta chains below all came from one sample that was sequenced in a study of OX40 agonist ivuxolimab in advanced cancers. Produced via immunoSEQ multiplex PCR; TCRdb's table is partial and in-frame only. The table lists over 35,000 clones, about 87% of them singletons. This material consisted of CD4+ or CD8+ T cells sorted from blood, taken in a trial of the OX40 agonist ivuxolimab. These receptors all stem from an adult with an advanced solid tumor such as melanoma, head and neck, liver or kidney cancer.

This chain links TRBV7-7 with TRBJ2-3, with D perhaps matching TRBD2 (5 bases). CDR3 length: 14 amino acids. CDR1 and CDR2 from the germline V gene are SSHAT and FNYEAQ (reference sequence). V shed 5 bases and J shed 1 base, with 10 bases lying between them. CDR3 nucleotides: TGTGCCAGCAGCCCGATCGGGGGCACAGATACGCAGTATTTT. Translating gives CASSPIGGTDTQYF.

The V gene is TRBV7-8, the J gene TRBJ2-2; D call uncertain. Trimming took off 3 bases at V and 9 bases at J, with 5 bases between the two ends. Germline V lookup: CDR1 SGHVS, CDR2 FQNEAQ. The length of the CDR3 is 11 residues. In nucleotides, the CDR3 is TGTGCCAGCAGCTTCATCAGGGAGCTGTTTTTT. It yields the protein CASSFIRELFF.

The chain has TRBV5-6 and TRBJ2-1, with 9 bases that match TRBD2. Germline V gene sequence: CDR1 SGHDT, CDR2 YYEEEE. The CDR3 has 13 residues. V lost 0 bases and J lost 12; bases outside the gene matches: 4. CDR3 residues: CASSLDQREAQFF. For the CDR3, the DNA is TGTGCCAGCAGCTTGGACCAGCGGGAGGCGCAGTTCTTC. Looking up the rest from reference TRBV5-6 and TRBJ2-1 gives the full variable domain: DAGVTQSPTHLIKTRGQQVTLRCSPKSGHDTVSWYQQALGQGPQFIFQYYEEEERQRGNFPDRFSGHQFPNYSSELNVNALLLGDSALYLCASSLDQREAQFFGPGTRLTVL.

In its sample, this clone was seen once. The chain links TRBV18 to TRBJ1-3, with D possibly matching TRBD1 (6 bases). This CDR3 comprises 13 residues. The V end lost 2 bases, the J end lost 4 bases, and 6 bases lay between the germline ends. In germline, CDR1 is KGHSH, CDR2 LQKENI. Here the CDR3 reads CASSPGTGNTIYF. For the CDR3, the DNA is TGTGCCAGCTCACCAGGGACAGGAAACACCATATATTTT. The variable domain in full, completed from reference TRBV18 and TRBJ1-3, reads NAGVMQNPRHLVRRRGQEARLRCSPMKGHSHVYWYRQLPEEGLKFMVYLQKENIIDESGMPKERFSAEFPKEGPSILRIQQVVRGDSAAYFCASSPGTGNTIYFGEGSWLTVV.

The CDR3 DNA follows: TGTGCCACCGGACTAGCGGGGGGCAATACGCAGTATTTT. Its protein product is CATGLAGGNTQYF. The rearrangement joins TRBV6-1 to TRBJ2-3, with 14 bases aligning to TRBD2. Trimming at V came to 10 bases and at J to 7 bases, leaving 4 bases not matched to a gene. This CDR3 has 13 amino acids. CDR1 and CDR2 from the germline V gene are MNHNS and SASEGT.

V usage is TRBV7-3 and J usage is TRBJ1-1, with unresolved D. The CDR3 sequence is 13 residues long. V gave up 5 bases and J gave up 1 base, with 8 bases separating them. The germline gives CDR1 SGHTA, CDR2 FQGTGA. The CDR3 nucleotides are TGTGCCAGCAGCACCTACAGGAACACTGAAGCTTTCTTT. As protein: CASSTYRNTEAFF. The entire variable domain, with the rest obtained from reference TRBV7-3 and TRBJ1-1, is as follows: GAGVSQTPSNKVTEKGKYVELRCDPISGHTALYWYRQSLGQGPEFLIYFQGTGAADDSGLPNDRFFAVRPEGSVSTLKIQRTERGDSAVYLCASSTYRNTEAFFGQGTRLTVV.

The chain couples TRBV11-2 to TRBJ2-3, with 10 bases matching TRBD2. The V segment lost 6 bases and the J segment 2 bases; nucleotides outside the gene matches: 8. The CDR3 has 16 amino acids. CDR1 is SGHAT, CDR2 FQNNGV, per germline. The CDR3 sequence: CASRMVAGGDTDTQYF. In nucleotides, the CDR3 is TGTGCCAGCAGGATGGTAGCGGGAGGAGACACAGATACGCAGTATTTT.

This sequence joins TRBV10-3 and TRBJ1-6; D is unresolved. CDR3 length: 12 residues. Looked up from germline, CDR1 is ENHRY and CDR2 is SYGVKD. Trimming removed 0 bases at V and 10 bases at J, with 4 bases between. The CDR3 bases are TGTGCCATCAGTGAGTCGACCTCACCCCTCCACTTT. It is translated as CAISESTSPLHF.

The genes are TRBV5-1 and TRBJ1-4; 10 bases align to TRBD1. The trim removed 7 bases at V and 8 bases at J, leaving 5 bases unmatched. The CDR3 length is 13 residues. Germline V gene data show CDR1 as SGHRS and CDR2 as YFSETQ. The CDR3 loop reads CASSGTGEEKLFF. The DNA for the CDR3 is TGCGCCAGCTCCGGGACAGGGGAAGAAAAACTGTTTTTT.

This clone was picked up one time. This chain connects TRBV25-1 to TRBJ2-1; no firm D call. Trimming cost V 1 base and J 9 bases, with 10 bases left between them. The V gene's germline CDR1 is MGHDK and CDR2 SYGVNS. This CDR3 contains 13 residues. CDR3 in amino acids: CASSESGGIEQFF. For the CDR3, the DNA is TGTGCCAGCAGTGAATCAGGCGGTATTGAGCAGTTCTTC. The whole variable domain, filled in from reference TRBV25-1 and TRBJ2-1, reads EADIYQTPRYLVIGTGKKITLECSQTMGHDKMYWYQQDPGMELHLIHYSYGVNSTEKGDLSSESTVSRIRTEHFPLTLESARPSHTSQYLCASSESGGIEQFFGPGTRLTVL.

The genes are TRBV2 and TRBJ2-1, with 14 bases fitting TRBD2. The CDR3 consists of 15 residues. The junction had 4 bases not matched to a gene; V was cut back by 6 bases and J by 6 bases. CDR1 and CDR2 from the germline V gene are SNHLY and FYNNEI. The CDR3 reads CASRGTSGSFNEQFF. CDR3 bases: TGTGCCAGCAGAGGGACTAGCGGGAGTTTCAATGAGCAGTTCTTC.

The chain combines TRBV28 with TRBJ1-3, with D possibly matching TRBD1 (5 bases). The V end was cut by 8 bases, the J end by 5 bases, with 13 bases between. The CDR3 has 13 amino acids. From germline, CDR1 is MDHEN and CDR2 SYDVKM. Here the CDR3 reads CASGGDPRNTIYF. In DNA, the CDR3 is TGTGCCAGCGGGGGTGACCCCCGAAACACCATATATTTT.

This chain connects TRBV18 to TRBJ2-5; D remains ambiguous. The length of the CDR3 is 14 residues. CDR1 is KGHSH and CDR2 is LQKENI in the germline V gene. V lost 2 bases and J lost 1, with 8 bases in between. The CDR3 spells CASSPSQTQETQYF. CDR3 bases: TGTGCCAGCTCACCAAGTCAGACCCAAGAGACCCAGTACTTC.

This clone was picked up a small number of times. The chain couples TRBV2 to TRBJ1-2; tentative D call: TRBD1 (5 bases). Trimming stripped 6 bases from V and 4 bases from J, with 12 bases between. The CDR3 is 13 amino acids. Germline CDR1 SNHLY, CDR2 FYNNEI. The CDR3 region is CASRVDSLYGYTF. The CDR3 DNA is TGTGCCAGCAGAGTTGACAGCCTCTATGGCTACACCTTC.

In this sample, this clone turned up once. The gene calls are TRBV18 and TRBJ2-7; D ambiguous. The V gene lost 2 bases and the J gene lost 2 bases, with 7 bases spanning the gap. The CDR3 has 13 residues. Germline CDR1 is KGHSH and CDR2 is LQKENI. The CDR3 sequence is CASSPYVTYEQYF. In DNA form, the CDR3 reads TGTGCCAGCTCACCATACGTAACCTACGAGCAGTACTTC. Combining the CDR3 with reference TRBV18 and TRBJ2-7 gives the whole variable domain NAGVMQNPRHLVRRRGQEARLRCSPMKGHSHVYWYRQLPEEGLKFMVYLQKENIIDESGMPKERFSAEFPKEGPSILRIQQVVRGDSAAYFCASSPYVTYEQYFGPGTRLTVT.

The rearrangement uses TRBV2 and TRBJ2-3; possible D gene TRBD1, 5 bases. The CDR3 runs to 14 residues. The ends were cut back, 2 bases at V and 6 bases at J, with 12 bases in the middle. Germline assignment: CDR1 SNHLY and CDR2 FYNNEI. Here the CDR3 DNA reads TGTGCCAGCAGTGAATCGACAGCCCGGGATACGCAGTATTTT. This gives the protein CASSESTARDTQYF.

This clone has just one count. The chain joins TRBV19 to TRBJ1-3; TRBD1 is a possible D gene (5 bases). Germline V gene lookup returns CDR1 LNHDA and CDR2 SQIVND (reference sequence). The CDR3 covers 13 residues. V shed 9 bases and J shed 7 bases, with 16 bases lying between them. The CDR3 reads CASKRGGSNTIYF. In DNA, the CDR3 is TGTGCCAGCAAGCGGGGGGGGAGTAACACCATATATTTT.

This sequence joins TRBV2 and TRBJ2-7, with D unclear. The CDR3 is made up of 12 amino acids. Germline V gives CDR1 SNHLY, CDR2 FYNNEI. The V gene lost 3 bases and the J gene lost 0 bases, with 3 bases spanning the gap. CDR3 sequence reads: CASSEISYEQYF. The CDR3 bases are TGTGCCAGCAGTGAGATCTCCTACGAGCAGTACTTC.

The V gene is TRBV5-1, the J gene TRBJ2-7, with TRBD2 identical over 12 bases. The trim removed 4 bases at V and 6 bases at J, leaving 8 bases unmatched. Germline V lookup: CDR1 SGHRS, CDR2 YFSETQ. The CDR3 sequence is 15 residues long. This CDR3 is CASSTRLAGVSEQYF. The CDR3, as DNA: TGCGCCAGCAGCACCAGACTAGCGGGAGTCTCCGAGCAGTACTTC.

The chain is built from TRBV7-9 and TRBJ2-3, with D perhaps matching TRBD1 (7 bases). V lost 1 base and J lost 3, with 17 bases in between. Germline values: CDR1 SEHNR, CDR2 FQNEAQ (reference sequence). The CDR3 spans 17 residues. DNA for the CDR3: TGTGCCAGCAGCTTAGGTGCGGGACAGAGGAGGACAGATACGCAGTATTTT. Protein sequence: CASSLGAGQRRTDTQYF.

This sequence joins TRBV7-8 and TRBJ1-1, with D maybe TRBD1 (6 bases). V was shortened by 5 bases and J by 5 bases, with 12 bases between the two germline ends. CDR1 is SGHVS and CDR2 is FQNEAQ in the germline V gene. The CDR3 is 13 amino acids. Here the CDR3 reads CASSPQGHTEAFF. CDR3 nucleotide sequence: TGTGCCAGCAGCCCGCAGGGGCATACTGAAGCTTTCTTT.

The gene calls are TRBV5-1 and TRBJ2-4; possibly TRBD2 for D (5 bases). The CDR3 has 15 residues. Between the trimmed V and J ends, which lost 3 bases and 1 base, there was a span of 11 bases. Looked up from germline, CDR1 is SGHRS and CDR2 is YFSETQ. The DNA for the CDR3 is TGCGCCAGCAGCTCGGCGGGCTCGGCCAAAAACATTCAGTACTTC. The encoded protein is CASSSAGSAKNIQYF.

The V gene is TRBV10-3, the J gene TRBJ2-5; D ambiguous. CDR1 ENHRY and CDR2 SYGVKD come from the germline V gene. Trimming left V 5 bases short and J 4 bases short, with 11 bases between. The CDR3 has 13 amino acids. The DNA for the CDR3 is TGTGCCATCAGTCCTACCCCCAGAGAGACCCAGTACTTC. This gives the protein CAISPTPRETQYF.

The chain links TRBV1 to TRBJ1-5. TRBV1 is a pseudogene. The CDR3 spans 14 residues. CDR3 DNA sequence: TGCACCAGCATATCAGGTGGGGTCGGTCAGCCCCAGCATTTT. Translation: CTSISGGVGQPQHF.

V and J are TRBV2 and TRBJ2-7; 8 bases map to TRBD2. The length of the CDR3 is 15 residues. The germline gives CDR1 SNHLY, CDR2 FYNNEI. Losses at the gene ends were 7 bases for V and 4 bases for J; bases not matched to a gene: 12. In nucleotides, the CDR3 is TGTGCCAGCATCCCTCAGCCGGGACTAGGGTACGAGCAGTACTTC. Encoded protein: CASIPQPGLGYEQYF. Together with reference TRBV2 and TRBJ2-7, the CDR3 gives the full variable domain: EPEVTQTPSHQVTQMGQEVILRCVPISNHLYFYWYRQILGQKVEFLVSFYNNEISEKSEIFDDQFSVERPDGSNFTLKIRSTKLEDSAMYFCASIPQPGLGYEQYFGPGTRLTVT.

This clone was counted only a few times. The chain recombines TRBV14 with TRBJ2-3, with D possibly TRBD1 on 8 matching bases. V shed 1 base and J shed 4 bases, with 12 bases lying between them. There are 15 residues in the CDR3. From germline, CDR1 is SGHDN and CDR2 FVKESK. CDR3 region: CASSQVTGGADTQYF. Here the CDR3 DNA reads TGTGCCAGCAGCCAAGTCACAGGGGGGGCAGATACGCAGTATTTT.

Turning to this clone: Other DNA sequences within the sample encode an identical CDR3. The V gene is TRBV30, the J gene TRBJ2-7; TRBD2 might be the D (7 bases). Looked up from germline, CDR1 is GTSNPN and CDR2 is SVGIG (reference sequence). The CDR3 is made up of 14 amino acids. Trimming removed 0 bases from V and 4 bases from J, with 13 bases in between. The CDR3: CAWSVGGAAYEQYF. CDR3 bases: TGTGCCTGGAGTGTAGGGGGGGCAGCTTACGAGCAGTACTTC.

The chain uses TRBV7-9 and TRBJ2-5; TRBD1 matches at 7 bases. This CDR3 contains 15 residues. V lost 3 bases and J lost 5; bases outside the gene matches: 9. Germline V gene lookup returns CDR1 SEHNR and CDR2 FQNEAQ (reference sequence). The CDR3 DNA reads as TGTGCCAGCAGCTTGTCGAGACAGGGTATGGAGACCCAGTACTTC. Its translation: CASSLSRQGMETQYF.

This chain joins TRBV19 and TRBJ2-1; 7 bases are shared with TRBD2. The junction had 0 bases not matched to a gene; V was cut back by 7 bases and J by 0 bases. The V gene's germline CDR1 is LNHDA and CDR2 SQIVND (reference sequence). The CDR3 spans 13 residues. In nucleotides, the CDR3 is TGTGCCAGTAAGCGGGGCTCCTACAATGAGCAGTTCTTC. Its translation: CASKRGSYNEQFF.

J is TRBJ1-1 and V is TRBV5-1; possible D gene TRBD1, 5 bases. This CDR3 is 14 amino acids long. CDR1 and CDR2 (germline): SGHRS, YFSETQ. V was pared by 5 bases and J by 1 base, with 12 bases between. The CDR3 loop reads CASSSGTGNTEAFF. CDR3 in DNA: TGCGCCAGCAGTTCGGGGACGGGGAACACTGAAGCTTTCTTT.